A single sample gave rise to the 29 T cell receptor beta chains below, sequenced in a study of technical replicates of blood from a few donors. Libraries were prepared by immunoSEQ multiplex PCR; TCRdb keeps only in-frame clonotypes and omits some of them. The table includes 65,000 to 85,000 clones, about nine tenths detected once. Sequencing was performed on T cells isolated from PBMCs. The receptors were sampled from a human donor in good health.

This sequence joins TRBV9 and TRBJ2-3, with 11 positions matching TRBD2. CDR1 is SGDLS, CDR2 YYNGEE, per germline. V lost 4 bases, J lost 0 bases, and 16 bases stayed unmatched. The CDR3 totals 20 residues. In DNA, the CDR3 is TGTGCCAGCAGCCCTAGTACCCCGGGACTAGCGGAAAGAAGCACAGATACGCAGTATTTT. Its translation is CASSPSTPGLAERSTDTQYF.

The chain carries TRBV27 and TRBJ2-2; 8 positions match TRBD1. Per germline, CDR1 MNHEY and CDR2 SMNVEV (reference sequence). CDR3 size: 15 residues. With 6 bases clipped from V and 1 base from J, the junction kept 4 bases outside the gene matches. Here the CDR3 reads CASRLQGGNTGELFF. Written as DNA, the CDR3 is TGTGCCAGCAGGCTACAGGGGGGGAACACCGGGGAGCTGTTTTTT.

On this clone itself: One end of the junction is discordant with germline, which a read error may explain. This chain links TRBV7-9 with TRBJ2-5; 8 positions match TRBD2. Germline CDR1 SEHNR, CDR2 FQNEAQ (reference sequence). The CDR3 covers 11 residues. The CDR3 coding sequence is TGTGCCAGCAGCCAAACGGGAGGGTGGAACTTC. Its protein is CASSQTGGWNF.

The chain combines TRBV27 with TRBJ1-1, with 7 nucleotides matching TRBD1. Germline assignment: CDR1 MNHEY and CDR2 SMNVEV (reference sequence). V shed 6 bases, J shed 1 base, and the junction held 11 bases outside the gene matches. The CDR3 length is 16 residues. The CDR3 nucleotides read TGTGCCAGCAGGCGGGACAGCGTTATTCAGAACACTGAAGCTTTCTTT. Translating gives CASRRDSVIQNTEAFF.

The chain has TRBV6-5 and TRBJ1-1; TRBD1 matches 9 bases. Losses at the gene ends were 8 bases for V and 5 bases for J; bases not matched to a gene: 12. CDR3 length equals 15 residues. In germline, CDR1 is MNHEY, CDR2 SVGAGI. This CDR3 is CASLSAGTGLTEAFF. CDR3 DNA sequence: TGTGCCAGCCTAAGCGCCGGGACAGGGTTGACTGAAGCTTTCTTT.

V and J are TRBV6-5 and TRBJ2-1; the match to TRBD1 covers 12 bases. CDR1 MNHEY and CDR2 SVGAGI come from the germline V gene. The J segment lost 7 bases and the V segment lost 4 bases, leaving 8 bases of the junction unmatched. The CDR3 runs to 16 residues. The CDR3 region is CASSSQGQGARNEQFF. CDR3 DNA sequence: TGTGCCAGCAGTTCCCAGGGACAGGGGGCTCGAAATGAGCAGTTCTTC.

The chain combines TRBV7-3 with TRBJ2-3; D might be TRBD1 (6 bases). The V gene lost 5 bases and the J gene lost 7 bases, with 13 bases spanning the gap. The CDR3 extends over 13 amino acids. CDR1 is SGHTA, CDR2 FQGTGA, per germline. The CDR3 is CASSPLQGNTQYF. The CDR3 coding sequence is TGTGCCAGCAGCCCCCTGCAGGGGAATACGCAGTATTTT.

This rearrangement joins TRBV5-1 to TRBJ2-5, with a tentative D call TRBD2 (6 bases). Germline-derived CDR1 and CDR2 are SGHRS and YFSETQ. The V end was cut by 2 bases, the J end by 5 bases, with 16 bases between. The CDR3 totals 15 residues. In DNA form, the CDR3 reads TGCGCCAGCAGCTTCTGGGGAGGCGCGTGGGAGACCCAGTACTTC. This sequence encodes CASSFWGGAWETQYF.

The CDR3 sequence: CASTPGGWRELFF. For the CDR3, the DNA is TGTGCCAGCACGCCCGGGGGATGGAGGGAGCTGTTTTTT. The chain is built from TRBV6-5 and TRBJ2-2, with D possibly matching TRBD2 (6 bases). This CDR3 is built from 13 residues. In germline, CDR1 is MNHEY, CDR2 SVGAGI. Trimming took 7 bases from V and 9 from J, leaving 15 bases between them.

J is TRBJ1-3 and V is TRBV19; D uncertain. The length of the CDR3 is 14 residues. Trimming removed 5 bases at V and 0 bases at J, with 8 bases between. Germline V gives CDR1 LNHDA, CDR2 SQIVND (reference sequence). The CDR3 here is CASSDWSSGNTIYF. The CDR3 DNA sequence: TGTGCCAGTAGTGACTGGAGCTCTGGAAACACCATATATTTT.

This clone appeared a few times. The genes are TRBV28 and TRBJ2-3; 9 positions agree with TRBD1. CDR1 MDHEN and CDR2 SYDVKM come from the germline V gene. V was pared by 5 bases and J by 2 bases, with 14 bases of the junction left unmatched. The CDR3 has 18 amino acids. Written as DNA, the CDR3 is TGTGCCAGCAGTACTCCCTTCTCGACAGGGGGGGACACAGATACGCAGTATTTT. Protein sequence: CASSTPFSTGGDTDTQYF.

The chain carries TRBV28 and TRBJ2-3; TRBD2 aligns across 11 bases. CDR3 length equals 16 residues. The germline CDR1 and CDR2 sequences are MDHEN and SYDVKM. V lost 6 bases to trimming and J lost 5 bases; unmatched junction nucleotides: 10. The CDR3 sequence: CASRVKLAGVRDTQYF. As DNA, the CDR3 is TGTGCCAGCAGAGTAAAACTAGCGGGAGTAAGAGATACGCAGTATTTT. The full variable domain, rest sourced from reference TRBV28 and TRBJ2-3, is DVKVTQSSRYLVKRTGEKVFLECVQDMDHENMFWYRQDPGLGLRLIYFSYDVKMKEKGDIPEGYSVSREKKERFSLILESASTNQTSMYLCASRVKLAGVRDTQYFGPGTRLTVL.

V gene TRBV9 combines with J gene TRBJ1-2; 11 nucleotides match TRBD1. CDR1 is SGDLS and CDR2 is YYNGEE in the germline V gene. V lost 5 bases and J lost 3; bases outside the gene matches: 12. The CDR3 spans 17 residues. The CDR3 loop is CASRPGQGEKPHYGYTF. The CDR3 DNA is TGTGCCAGCAGACCGGGACAGGGGGAAAAGCCCCACTATGGCTACACCTTC.

CDR3 amino acids: CASSPGLAGELFF. In DNA, the CDR3 is TGCGCCAGCAGCCCGGGACTGGCCGGGGAGCTGTTTTTT. This chain connects TRBV5-1 to TRBJ2-2; D possibly corresponds to TRBD2 (6 bases). There are 13 residues in the CDR3. Trimming took 4 bases from V and 6 from J, leaving 10 bases between them. In germline, CDR1 is SGHRS, CDR2 YFSETQ.

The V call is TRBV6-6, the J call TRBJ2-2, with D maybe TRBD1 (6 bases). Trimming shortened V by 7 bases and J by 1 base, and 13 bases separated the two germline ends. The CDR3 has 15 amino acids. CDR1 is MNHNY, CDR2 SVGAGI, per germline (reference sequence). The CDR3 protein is CASKNKDRNTGELFF. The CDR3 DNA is TGTGCCAGCAAAAATAAGGACAGGAACACCGGGGAGCTGTTTTTT.

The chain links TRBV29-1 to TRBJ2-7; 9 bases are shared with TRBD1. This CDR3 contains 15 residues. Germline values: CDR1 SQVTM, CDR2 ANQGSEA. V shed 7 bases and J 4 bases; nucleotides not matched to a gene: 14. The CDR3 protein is CSAEKGTGFVYEQYF. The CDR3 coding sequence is TGCAGCGCCGAAAAAGGGACAGGGTTTGTATACGAGCAGTACTTC.

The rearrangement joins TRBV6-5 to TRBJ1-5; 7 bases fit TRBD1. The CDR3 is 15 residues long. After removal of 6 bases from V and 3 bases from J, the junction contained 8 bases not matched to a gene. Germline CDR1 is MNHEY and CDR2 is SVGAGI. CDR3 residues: CASRDGQAVNQPQHF. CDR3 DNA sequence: TGTGCCAGCAGAGACGGACAGGCGGTCAATCAGCCCCAGCATTTT.

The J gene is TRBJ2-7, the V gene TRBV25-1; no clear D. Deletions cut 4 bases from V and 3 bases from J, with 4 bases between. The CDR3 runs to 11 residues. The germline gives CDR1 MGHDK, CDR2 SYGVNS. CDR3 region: CASSAYYEQYF. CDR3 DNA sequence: TGTGCCAGCAGTGCCTACTACGAGCAGTACTTC.

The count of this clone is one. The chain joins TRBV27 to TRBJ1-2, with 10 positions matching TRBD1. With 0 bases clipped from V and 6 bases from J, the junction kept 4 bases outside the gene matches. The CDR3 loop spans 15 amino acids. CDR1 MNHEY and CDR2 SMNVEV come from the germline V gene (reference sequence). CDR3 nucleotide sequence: TGTGCCAGCAGTTTATCTTCCGGGACAGGGGATGGCTACACCTTC. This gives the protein CASSLSSGTGDGYTF.

Here the CDR3 DNA reads TGTGCCAGCACCGAAGGGACTGGGATTTACAATGAGCAGTTCTTC. It is translated as CASTEGTGIYNEQFF. The chain carries TRBV28 and TRBJ2-1; TRBD2 is a possible D gene (6 bases). V dropped 7 bases and J dropped 4 bases, with 17 bases sitting between them. The CDR3 is 15 amino acids. Germline V gene data show CDR1 as MDHEN and CDR2 as SYDVKM.

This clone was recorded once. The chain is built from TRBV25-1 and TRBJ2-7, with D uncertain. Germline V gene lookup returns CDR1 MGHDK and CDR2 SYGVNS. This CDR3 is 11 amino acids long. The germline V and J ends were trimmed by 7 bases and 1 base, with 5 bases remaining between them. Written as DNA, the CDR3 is TGTGCCAGCACCCTTTCCTACGAGCAGTACTTC. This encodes CASTLSYEQYF.

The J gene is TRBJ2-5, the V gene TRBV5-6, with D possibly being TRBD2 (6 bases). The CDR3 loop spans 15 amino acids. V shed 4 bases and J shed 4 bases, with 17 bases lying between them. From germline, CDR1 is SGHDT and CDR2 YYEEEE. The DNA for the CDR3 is TGTGCCAGCAGCCGGGACTTCCGGAGAGGAGAGACCCAGTACTTC. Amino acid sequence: CASSRDFRRGETQYF. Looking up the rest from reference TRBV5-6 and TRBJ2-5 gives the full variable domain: DAGVTQSPTHLIKTRGQQVTLRCSPKSGHDTVSWYQQALGQGPQFIFQYYEEEERQRGNFPDRFSGHQFPNYSSELNVNALLLGDSALYLCASSRDFRRGETQYFGPGTRLLVL.

The CDR3 loop is CASSPSGEIYNEQFF. Written as DNA, the CDR3 is TGTGCCAGCAGTCCTAGCGGGGAGATCTACAATGAGCAGTTCTTC. The V call is TRBV9, the J call TRBJ2-1; TRBD2 matches at 9 bases. CDR3 length: 15 amino acids. V shed 5 bases, J shed 3 bases, and the junction held 6 bases outside the gene matches. Germline values: CDR1 SGDLS, CDR2 YYNGEE. Using reference TRBV9 and TRBJ2-1 for the parts outside the CDR3, the full variable domain is DSGVTQTPKHLITATGQRVTLRCSPRSGDLSVYWYQQSLDQGLQFLIQYYNGEERAKGNILERFSAQQFPDLHSELNLSSLELGDSALYFCASSPSGEIYNEQFFGPGTRLTVL.

CDR3 in amino acids: CASSLNQGQNEKLFF. CDR3 nucleotide sequence: TGTGCCAGCAGTTTAAATCAGGGGCAAAATGAAAAACTGTTTTTT. V usage is TRBV27 and J usage is TRBJ1-4, with a possible D match to TRBD1 (6 bases). V lost 2 bases and J 5 bases, leaving 12 bases between the germline ends. This CDR3 spans 15 amino acids. The germline CDR1 and CDR2 sequences are MNHEY and SMNVEV (reference sequence).

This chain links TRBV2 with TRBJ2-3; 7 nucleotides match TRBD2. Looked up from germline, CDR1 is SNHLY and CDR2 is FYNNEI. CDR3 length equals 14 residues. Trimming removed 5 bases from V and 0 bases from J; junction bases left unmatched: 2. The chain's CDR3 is CASSYGGSTDTQYF. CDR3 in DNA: TGTGCCAGCAGTTACGGGGGGAGCACAGATACGCAGTATTTT.

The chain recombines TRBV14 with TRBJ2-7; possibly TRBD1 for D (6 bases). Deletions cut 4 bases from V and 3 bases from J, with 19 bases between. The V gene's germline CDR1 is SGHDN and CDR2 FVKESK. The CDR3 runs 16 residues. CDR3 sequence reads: CASSRNWGQRGYEQYF. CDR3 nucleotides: TGTGCCAGCAGCCGAAACTGGGGGCAGAGGGGCTACGAGCAGTACTTC.

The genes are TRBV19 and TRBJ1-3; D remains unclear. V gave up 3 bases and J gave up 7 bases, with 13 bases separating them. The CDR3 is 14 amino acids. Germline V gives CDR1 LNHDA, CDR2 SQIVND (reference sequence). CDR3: CASSMMSVGNTIYF. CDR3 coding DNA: TGTGCCAGTAGTATGATGTCAGTCGGGAACACCATATATTTT.

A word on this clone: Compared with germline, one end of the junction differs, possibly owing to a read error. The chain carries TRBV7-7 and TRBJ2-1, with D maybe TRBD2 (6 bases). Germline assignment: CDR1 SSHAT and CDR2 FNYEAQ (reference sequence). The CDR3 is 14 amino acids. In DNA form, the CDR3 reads TGTGCTAGCAGCAAGTTAGCGGTAAACAATGAGCAGTTCTTC. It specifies CASSKLAVNNEQFF.

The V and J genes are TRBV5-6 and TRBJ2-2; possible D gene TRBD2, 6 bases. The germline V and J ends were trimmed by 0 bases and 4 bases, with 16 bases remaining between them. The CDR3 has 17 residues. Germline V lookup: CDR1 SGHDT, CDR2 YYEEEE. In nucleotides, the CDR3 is TGTGCCAGCAGCTTGGTTTGGAGTGTGGGACTCACCGGGGAGCTGTTTTTT. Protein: CASSLVWSVGLTGELFF.